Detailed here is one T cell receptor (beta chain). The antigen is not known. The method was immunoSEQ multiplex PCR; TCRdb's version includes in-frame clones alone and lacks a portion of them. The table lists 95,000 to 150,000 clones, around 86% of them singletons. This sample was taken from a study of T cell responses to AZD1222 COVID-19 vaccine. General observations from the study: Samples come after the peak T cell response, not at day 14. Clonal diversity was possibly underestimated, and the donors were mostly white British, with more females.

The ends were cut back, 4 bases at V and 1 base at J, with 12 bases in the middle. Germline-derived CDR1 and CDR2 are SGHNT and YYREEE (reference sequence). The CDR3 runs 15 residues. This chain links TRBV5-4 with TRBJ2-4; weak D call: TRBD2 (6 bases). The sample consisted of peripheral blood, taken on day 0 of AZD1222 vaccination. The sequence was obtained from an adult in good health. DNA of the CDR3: TGTGCCAGCAGCGGAGGAGGGGCTGCCAAAAACATTCAGTACTTC. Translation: CASSGGGAAKNIQYF.